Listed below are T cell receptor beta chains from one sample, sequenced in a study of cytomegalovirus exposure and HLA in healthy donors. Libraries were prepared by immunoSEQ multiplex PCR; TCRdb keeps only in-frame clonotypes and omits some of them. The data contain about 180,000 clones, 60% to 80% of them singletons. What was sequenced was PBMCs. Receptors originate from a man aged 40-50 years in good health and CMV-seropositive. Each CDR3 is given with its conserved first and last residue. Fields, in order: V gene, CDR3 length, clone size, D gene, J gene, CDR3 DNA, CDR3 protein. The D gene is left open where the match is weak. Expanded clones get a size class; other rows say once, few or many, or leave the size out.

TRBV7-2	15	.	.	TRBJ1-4	TGTGCCAGCAGCTTAGGGGCCCCAACGTGGGAAAAACTGTTTTTT	CASSLGAPTWEKLFF
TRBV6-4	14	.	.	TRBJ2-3	TGTGCCAGCAGTGACTCCCTCGGTGCAGATACGCAGTATTTT	CASSDSLGADTQYF
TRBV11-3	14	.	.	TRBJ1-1	TGTGCCAGCAGCCCCAACACACACCACACTGAAGCTTTCTTT	CASSPNTHHTEAFF
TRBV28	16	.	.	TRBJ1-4	TGTGCCAGCAGTTTGTGGGGCGGCCGATATAATGAAAAACTGTTTTTT	CASSLWGGRYNEKLFF
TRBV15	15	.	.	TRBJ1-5	TGTGCCACCAGCAGAGAGAGGCCACCCGATCAGCCCCAGCATTTT	CATSRERPPDQPQHF
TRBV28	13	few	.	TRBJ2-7	TGTGCCAGCAAGCTAGCTTTTTCCCACGAGCAGTACTTC	CASKLAFSHEQYF
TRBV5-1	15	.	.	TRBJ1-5	TGCGCCAGCAGCTTGGTGGGGGGAGAGAATCAGCCCCAGCATTTT	CASSLVGGENQPQHF
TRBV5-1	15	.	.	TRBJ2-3	TGCGCCAGCAGCCCTGGGGGCCTCAGGGCAGATACGCAGTATTTT	CASSPGGLRADTQYF
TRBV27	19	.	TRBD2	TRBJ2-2	TGTGCCAGCAGTCTGCAACTTTGGACTAGCGGGCTCTACACCGGGGAGCTGTTTTTT	CASSLQLWTSGLYTGELFF
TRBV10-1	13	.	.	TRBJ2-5	TGCGCCAGCAGTCAGGGGTATCCAGAGACCCAGTACTTC	CASSQGYPETQYF
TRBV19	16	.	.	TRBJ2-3	TGTGCCAGTAGTATAGATGAGGGCGGGGGCAGAGATACGCAGTATTTT	CASSIDEGGGRDTQYF
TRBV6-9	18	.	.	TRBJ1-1	TGTGCCAGCAGGCTCGTGGGCAGAATCCTTACTCTAAACACTGAAGCTTTCTTT	CASRLVGRILTLNTEAFF
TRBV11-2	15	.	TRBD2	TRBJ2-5	TGTGCCAGCAGCTTTCTTAGCGGGGGACAAGAGACCCAGTACTTC	CASSFLSGGQETQYF
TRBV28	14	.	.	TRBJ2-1	TGTGCCAGCAGTTTGAGTCCTTCCTACAATGAGCAGTTCTTC	CASSLSPSYNEQFF
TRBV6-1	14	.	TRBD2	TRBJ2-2	TGTGCCAGTACCGGGCTAGCGGACACCGGGGAGCTGTTTTTT	CASTGLADTGELFF
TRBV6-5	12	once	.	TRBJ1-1	TGTGCCAGCAGTCATCAGGGGAATTCGGCTTTCTTT	CASSHQGNSAFF
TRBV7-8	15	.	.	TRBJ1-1	TGTGCCAGCAGCTTAGGGGAGGCCAAGAACACTGAAGCTTTCTTT	CASSLGEAKNTEAFF
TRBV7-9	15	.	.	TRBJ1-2	TGTTCCAGCAGCCCCGTGGTAGGGGCCGGTTTGGGCTACACCTTC	CSSSPVVGAGLGYTF
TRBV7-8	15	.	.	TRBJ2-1	TGTGCCAGCATCCTTTTCGAGGGGGGGCTCAATGAGCAGTTCTTC	CASILFEGGLNEQFF
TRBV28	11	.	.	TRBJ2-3	TGTGCCAGCAGTTTATCTAGGTCTAAGTATTTT	CASSLSRSKYF
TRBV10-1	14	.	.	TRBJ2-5	TGCGCCAGCAGTGTCGGAGGCAGGGGAGAGACCCAGTACTTC	CASSVGGRGETQYF
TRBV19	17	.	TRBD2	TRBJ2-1	TGTGCCAGTAGTCGGGGACTAGCGAGTAGCTCCTACAATGAGCAGTTCTTC	CASSRGLASSSYNEQFF
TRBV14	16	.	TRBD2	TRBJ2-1	TGTGCCAGCAGCCAGGGACTAGCGGGTTCCGGGAATGAGCAGTTCTTC	CASSQGLAGSGNEQFF
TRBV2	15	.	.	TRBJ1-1	TGTGCCAGCAGTGCCACATCTGGGGGGATCACTGAAGCTTTCTTT	CASSATSGGITEAFF
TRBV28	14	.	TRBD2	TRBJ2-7	TGTGCCAGCAGTTTATTTGCTAGCGGGGCCGAGCAGTACTTC	CASSLFASGAEQYF
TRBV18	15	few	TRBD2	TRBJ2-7	TGTGCCAGCTCACCGGGACTAGCGGGATCCTACGAGCAGTACTTC	CASSPGLAGSYEQYF
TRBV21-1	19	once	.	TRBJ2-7	TGTGCCAGCAGCAAAGAGGGGAGGACTAGCGGGAGAGTTAGTTACGAGCAGTACTTC	CASSKEGRTSGRVSYEQYF
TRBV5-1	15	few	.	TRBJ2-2	TGCGCCAGCACTCATGGAGCACCGAACACCGGGGAGCTGTTTTTT	CASTHGAPNTGELFF
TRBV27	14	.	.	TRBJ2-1	TGTGCCAGCAGTTTACGGCGGGGTAACAATGAGCAGTTCTTC	CASSLRRGNNEQFF
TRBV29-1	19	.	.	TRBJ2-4	TGCAGCGTTGAAGGGGTGACGGGAGACGGATACTTAGCCAAAAACAGTCAGTACTTC	CSVEGVTGDGYLAKNSQYF
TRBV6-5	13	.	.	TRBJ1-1	TGTGCCAGCAGTTACTCGGAGGGATCTGAAGCTTTCTTT	CASSYSEGSEAFF
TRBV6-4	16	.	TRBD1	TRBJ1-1	TGTGCCAGCAGTGTGAACGGACAGGGAGGGAGCACTGAAGCTTTCTTT	CASSVNGQGGSTEAFF
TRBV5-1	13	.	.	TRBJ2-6	TGCGCCAGCAGCTTGTCAGGGGCCAACGTCCTGACTTTC	CASSLSGANVLTF
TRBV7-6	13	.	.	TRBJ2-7	TGTGCCAGCAGCCCCCAGGACACCTACGAGCAGTACTTC	CASSPQDTYEQYF
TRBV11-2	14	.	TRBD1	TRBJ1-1	TGTGCCAGCAGCTTCGGACAGGGGATGGCTGAAGCTTTCTTT	CASSFGQGMAEAFF
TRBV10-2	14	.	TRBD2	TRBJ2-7	TGCGCCAGCAGTTCCCCTAGCGGGACCTACGAGCAGTACTTC	CASSSPSGTYEQYF
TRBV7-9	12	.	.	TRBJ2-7	TGTGCCAGCAGCCTCGATACGGACGAGCAGTACTTC	CASSLDTDEQYF
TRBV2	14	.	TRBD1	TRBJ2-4	TGTGCCAGCAGCGAGGACAGGGCCAAAAACATTCAGTACTTC	CASSEDRAKNIQYF
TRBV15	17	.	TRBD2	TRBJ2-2	TGTGCCACCAGCAGAGATAGGAGCGGGACGAACACCGGGGAGCTGTTTTTT	CATSRDRSGTNTGELFF
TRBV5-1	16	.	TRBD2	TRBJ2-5	TGCGCCAGCAGCTTGTCGAGCGGGACCTACCAAGAGACCCAGTACTTC	CASSLSSGTYQETQYF
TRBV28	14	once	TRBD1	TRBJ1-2	TGTGCCAGCAGTCTTAACAGGGGGTACTATGGCTACACCTTC	CASSLNRGYYGYTF
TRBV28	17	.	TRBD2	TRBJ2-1	TGTGCCAGCAGTTTACACGCGGCGGGAGGGTCGTGGAATGAGCAGTTCTTC	CASSLHAAGGSWNEQFF
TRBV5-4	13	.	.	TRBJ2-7	TGTGCCAGCAGCTTGGACAACCCCAGCGAGCAGTACTTC	CASSLDNPSEQYF